This T cell receptor (beta chain) was sequenced for a study of CD8 T cells in Susac syndrome. Study outcomes and limitations: The study recognized that its TCR sequencing and HLA analysis covered a relatively small number of individuals.

Reverse transcription of about 0.45 to 1 ug RNA was carried out with random hexamers. MiXCR, applied by TCRdb to the immunoSEQ multiplex PCR reads, yields one record per CDR3 protein. The sample has approximately 280,000 distinct CDR3 sequences; roughly 85% are singletons. This CDR3 is 18 amino acids long. From germline, CDR1 is SGHDN and CDR2 FVKESK. The V segment lost 0 bases and the J segment 5 bases; nucleotides outside the gene matches: 10. In this sample, this clonotype turned up once. No antigen is known for it. Sequenced material: CD8+ T cells from PBMCs. The source of this sequence is a human donor with multiple sclerosis. The chain has TRBV14 and TRBJ2-1, with 10 bases fitting TRBD2. This chain's CDR3 is CASSQDPSASGGNNEQFF. CDR3 sequence (DNA): TGTGCCAGCAGCCAAGATCCCTCGGCTAGCGGGGGTAACAATGAGCAGTTCTTC.